This record concerns one T cell receptor beta chain sequence. Antigen: not known. Autoimmune disease history or systemic immunosuppression meant exclusion. Drawing of blood for sampling happened at baseline, at cycle 4 day 1, and at cycle 7 day 1. Sequencing was performed with immunoSEQ multiplex PCR; in TCRdb, only in-frame clones are kept and a portion is missing. The sample records under 20,000 clones, around 83% being singletons. Losses at the gene ends were 0 bases for V and 8 bases for J; bases not matched to a gene: 3. Per germline, CDR1 SGHRS and CDR2 YFSETQ. This CDR3 has 14 residues. The sample belongs to a study of OX40 agonist ivuxolimab in advanced cancers. Study information: Prior anti-PD-1, anti-PD-L1 or anti-CTLA-4 therapy was allowed; approximately 41% had some.

Study-wide findings and caveats: Clones of CD4+ and CD8+ blood T cells grew by week 6 at doses of 0.1 to 3.0 mg/kg.

The TCR sequence derives from an adult with an advanced solid tumor such as melanoma, head and neck, liver or kidney cancer. The chain uses TRBV5-1 and TRBJ1-2, with TRBD1 matching over 11 bases. Here the sequenced sample was CD4+ or CD8+ T cells sorted from blood, taken in a trial of the OX40 agonist ivuxolimab. In DNA form, the CDR3 reads TGCGCCAGCAGCTTGGGGGACAGGGGGAAAGGCTACACCTTC. The encoded protein is CASSLGDRGKGYTF.